Sequencing of this T cell receptor beta chain was carried out in a study of blood T cell repertoires in COVID-19. Study summary: Acute-phase and convalescent COVID-19 samples originated in the United States, Italy and Spain. Nucleic acid was either cDNA or gDNA, and it came from T cells, B-cell-depleted T cells, or PBMCs.

Method: immunoSEQ multiplex PCR; TCRdb's copy keeps in-frame clones and lacks some. The repertoire consists of 95,000 to 150,000 clones, with about four fifths occurring once and the leading ten covering 16%. The V end was cut by 2 bases, the J end by 12 bases, with 14 bases between. This CDR3 is 12 amino acids long. Germline CDR1 is LGHDT and CDR2 is YNNKEL (reference sequence). The V and J genes are TRBV3-1 (or the pseudogene TRBV3-2) and TRBJ2-7; tentatively, D is TRBD1 (6 bases). Sequencing was performed on peripheral blood. This TCR derives from a man in his fifties or sixties with active or convalescent COVID-19. The CDR3: CASSQIEGVPYF. In DNA form, the CDR3 reads TGTGCCAGCAGCCAAATTGAGGGGGTCCCGTACTTC.